The 16 T cell receptor beta chains below come from one sample, sequenced in a study of cytomegalovirus exposure and HLA in healthy donors. With 60 Vbeta and 13 Jbeta primers, the PCR was carried out. Some clones are missing from TCRdb's copy, which holds only in-frame ones; the method was immunoSEQ multiplex PCR. The sample totals about 43,000 clones. Material for sequencing was PBMCs. The receptors were sampled from a woman between 25 and 40 years old in good health and CMV-seronegative.

V is TRBV29-1 and J is TRBJ2-7, with 8 nucleotides matching TRBD1. The CDR3 contains 13 residues. In germline, CDR1 is SQVTM, CDR2 ANQGSEA. With 5 bases clipped from V and 5 bases from J, the junction kept 8 bases outside the gene matches. This CDR3 is CSVRTGLRDEQYF. The CDR3 DNA follows: TGCAGCGTTAGGACAGGGCTAAGAGACGAGCAGTACTTC.

The chain is built from TRBV6-5 and TRBJ2-1, with 10 nucleotides matching TRBD1. J lost 5 bases, V lost 2 bases, and 3 bases had no gene match. The germline CDR1 and CDR2 sequences are MNHEY and SVGAGI. The CDR3 totals 15 residues. This CDR3 is CASSYGGTGDNEQFF. CDR3 bases: TGTGCCAGCAGTTACGGCGGGACAGGGGACAATGAGCAGTTCTTC.

The chain recombines TRBV5-1 with TRBJ1-1; D may be TRBD1 (5 bases). The V and J ends lost 2 bases and 3 bases respectively, with 11 bases between them. The CDR3 contains 14 residues. Germline-derived CDR1 and CDR2 are SGHRS and YFSETQ. CDR3 sequence reads: CASSLARGDTEAFF. CDR3 nucleotide sequence: TGCGCCAGCAGCTTAGCGCGGGGGGACACTGAAGCTTTCTTT.

The V call is TRBV6-5, the J call TRBJ2-1; 10 bases agree with TRBD1. Per germline, CDR1 MNHEY and CDR2 SVGAGI. This CDR3 comprises 15 residues. With 6 bases clipped from V and 1 base from J, the junction kept 3 bases outside the gene matches. The CDR3 spells CASSADRGSYNEQFF. The DNA of the CDR3 is TGTGCCAGCAGCGCGGACAGGGGGTCCTACAATGAGCAGTTCTTC.

This sequence joins TRBV19 and TRBJ2-6; D is perhaps TRBD1 (6 bases). V was trimmed by 4 bases and J by 3 bases, leaving 16 bases between them. Germline CDR1 LNHDA, CDR2 SQIVND (reference sequence). The CDR3 length is 17 residues. CDR3 in amino acids: CASSRTTGVGGANVLTF. The CDR3 bases are TGTGCCAGTAGTAGAACGACAGGAGTCGGTGGGGCCAACGTCCTGACTTTC.

This chain uses TRBV6-1 with TRBJ2-7; D gene uncertain. Germline V gene data show CDR1 as MNHNS and CDR2 as SASEGT. This CDR3 comprises 14 residues. The V gene lost 9 bases and the J gene lost 0 bases, with 15 bases spanning the gap. CDR3 in DNA: TGTGCCAGTTCCGCCGGGTTCGGCTCCTACGAGCAGTACTTC. Its translation is CASSAGFGSYEQYF.

The CDR3 DNA sequence: TGCGCCAGCGCAGCCGGACAAAACACTGAAGCTTTCTTT. Translated, it gives CASAAGQNTEAFF. This rearrangement joins TRBV5-1 to TRBJ1-1, with D possibly matching TRBD1 (5 bases). V gave up 7 bases and J gave up 2 bases, with 12 bases separating them. The germline V gene has CDR1 SGHRS and CDR2 YFSETQ. The CDR3 spans 13 residues.

The chain employs TRBV4-3 and TRBJ2-2; possible D gene TRBD1, 5 bases. CDR1 is LGHNA and CDR2 is YSLEER in the germline V gene. V gave up 5 bases and J gave up 5 bases, with 21 bases separating them. CDR3 length: 17 residues. Here the CDR3 DNA reads TGCGCCAGCAGCGATAGGGGTCTAACCATTGCGACCGGGGAGCTGTTTTTT. Protein sequence: CASSDRGLTIATGELFF.

The genes are TRBV5-1 and TRBJ2-3; D possibly corresponds to TRBD1 (5 bases). The CDR3 is made up of 15 amino acids. The ends were cut back, 1 base at V and 2 bases at J, with 11 bases in the middle. Germline CDR1 is SGHRS and CDR2 is YFSETQ. The CDR3 sequence is CASSLTTAFTDTQYF. The CDR3 DNA is TGCGCCAGCAGCTTGACGACAGCATTCACAGATACGCAGTATTTT.

The chain uses TRBV30 and TRBJ2-5, with D possibly matching TRBD2 (5 bases). This CDR3 comprises 15 residues. V gave up 3 bases and J gave up 2 bases, with 16 bases separating them. The germline V gene encodes CDR1 GTSNPN and CDR2 SVGIG (reference sequence). The CDR3 loop reads CAWSKPGLQQETQYF. The CDR3 DNA is TGTGCCTGGAGCAAGCCCGGACTGCAACAAGAGACCCAGTACTTC.

V and J are TRBV1 and TRBJ2-7; the table's D call TRBD2 went unverified against the DNA. TRBV1 is a known pseudogene. The CDR3 runs to 14 residues. In DNA form, the CDR3 reads TGCACCAGCAGCCAAAGCGGGAGCTCCTACGAGCAGTACTTC. Protein sequence: CTSSQSGSSYEQYF.

The chain uses TRBV5-8 and TRBJ2-7, with 10 nucleotides matching TRBD1. The CDR3 spans 13 residues. Per germline, CDR1 SGHTS and CDR2 YDEGEE. With 3 bases clipped from V and 7 bases from J, the junction kept 4 bases outside the gene matches. The CDR3, as DNA: TGTGCCAGCAGCTATGACAGGGGGCTTGAGCAGTACTTC. This sequence encodes CASSYDRGLEQYF.

The rearrangement joins TRBV4-3 to TRBJ2-3; D remains unclear. Per germline, CDR1 LGHNA and CDR2 YSLEER. The CDR3 extends over 17 amino acids. V was clipped by 4 bases and J by 8 bases, with 25 bases between them. Written as DNA, the CDR3 is TGCGCCAGCAGCCGAAGATTTTCCCCCTACCGCTCGGTTACGCAGTATTTT. Protein product: CASSRRFSPYRSVTQYF.

The V call is TRBV19, the J call TRBJ2-5; TRBD2 aligns across 11 bases. The junction had 5 bases not matched to a gene; V was cut back by 3 bases and J by 5 bases. Germline loops: CDR1 LNHDA, CDR2 SQIVND (reference sequence). There are 15 residues in the CDR3. As DNA, the CDR3 is TGTGCCAGTAGTATGTGGCTAGCGGGAGGCGAGACCCAGTACTTC. Translation: CASSMWLAGGETQYF.

The chain couples TRBV11-3 to TRBJ2-1; 7 bases are shared with TRBD2. This CDR3 has 15 amino acids. Germline V lookup: CDR1 SGHNT, CDR2 YENEEA. Trimming cost V 0 bases and J 7 bases; bases outside gene matches: 6. The CDR3 region is CASSLDPGGGNEQFF. Written as DNA, the CDR3 is TGTGCCAGCAGCTTAGATCCCGGCGGGGGAAATGAGCAGTTCTTC.

The CDR3: CASSEGGRWTEQFF. CDR3 bases: TGTGCCAGCAGTGAGGGCGGGAGGTGGACTGAGCAGTTCTTC. This chain links TRBV2 with TRBJ2-1, with 8 nucleotides matching TRBD2. J lost 9 bases, V lost 3 bases, and 7 bases had no gene match. Per germline, CDR1 SNHLY and CDR2 FYNNEI. CDR3 length: 14 amino acids.